These T cell receptor beta chains were read from a single sample in a study of human T cells and chemical hapten exposure. TCRdb re-derived calls from the RACE reads in MiXCR, one entry per CDR3 protein. The sample gives about 380,000 distinct CDR3 sequences, just under 6.5% of which show up once; about 5.4% is in the top ten. Specimen: whole blood, collected in connection with sensitization to the hapten diphenylcyclopropenone (DPC). The source of these receptors is a woman in her late teens or twenties with alopecia areata. Some clones in this sample may be carry-over from other donors' samples. CDR3s include the opening cysteine and the closing phenylalanine or tryptophan. Each record gives: CDR3 DNA, CDR3 protein, D gene, V gene, clone size, J gene. The D gene is left open where the match is weak. The size of a clone is reported for some rows only, either as once, few or many, or as a class for expanded clones.

DNA: TGCAGTGCTAGAGACGGGACAGTAGGCTACACCTTC
CDR3: CSARDGTVGYTF
D: TRBD1
V: TRBV20-1
size: many
J: TRBJ1-2

DNA: TGTGCCAGCAGCACTTCCAGGACAGGGATCGGTAGCACTGAAGCTTTCTTT
CDR3: CASSTSRTGIGSTEAFF
D: TRBD1
V: TRBV12-3/TRBV12-4
size: few
J: TRBJ1-1

DNA: TGTGCCAGCAGTCAATCTCTGGGACAGCAAGAGACCCAGTACTTC
CDR3: CASSQSLGQQETQYF
D: TRBD1
V: TRBV6-6
size: .
J: TRBJ2-5

DNA: TGTGCCAGCAGCGTGTCATCAGGGGAGCTGTTTTTT
CDR3: CASSVSSGELFF
D: .
V: TRBV9
size: .
J: TRBJ2-2

DNA: TGTGCCAGCAGTGCACTAGCGGGAGGGAATGAGCAGTTCTTC
CDR3: CASSALAGGNEQFF
D: TRBD2
V: TRBV6-2/TRBV6-3
size: many
J: TRBJ2-1

DNA: TGTGCCAGCAGTTCCAAATTAGCGGGGAACATTCAGTACTTC
CDR3: CASSSKLAGNIQYF
D: TRBD2
V: TRBV27
size: few
J: TRBJ2-4

DNA: TGTGCCAATTCTAATCGGGACACTCAAGAGACCCAGTACTTC
CDR3: CANSNRDTQETQYF
D: .
V: TRBV28
size: .
J: TRBJ2-5

DNA: TGTGCCAGCAGTCCACCTAGCGAGGGAACAGATACGCAGTATTTT
CDR3: CASSPPSEGTDTQYF
D: .
V: TRBV6-5
size: .
J: TRBJ2-3

DNA: TGCGCCAGCAGCCAAGATTGGCCTAGCGGCGGAGCCTACGAGCAGTACTTC
CDR3: CASSQDWPSGGAYEQYF
D: TRBD2
V: TRBV4-3
size: .
J: TRBJ2-7

DNA: TGTGCCAGCAGCGGGGGACACGGACGCAGCTACGAGCAGTACTTC
CDR3: CASSGGHGRSYEQYF
D: .
V: TRBV7-3
size: .
J: TRBJ2-7

DNA: TGTGCCAGCAGCGCTGGGGGAGCTACCTATAATTCACCCCTCCACTTT
CDR3: CASSAGGATYNSPLHF
D: .
V: TRBV13
size: many
J: TRBJ1-6

DNA: TGCAGTGCTAAGGGACAGTGGAATCAGCCCCAGCATTTT
CDR3: CSAKGQWNQPQHF
D: TRBD1
V: TRBV20-1
size: many
J: TRBJ1-5

DNA: TGTGCCAGCTCGCGGGGCTTTTACCAAGAGACCCAGTACTTC
CDR3: CASSRGFYQETQYF
D: .
V: TRBV6-5
size: .
J: TRBJ2-5

DNA: TGTGCCAGCAGCGTTGGGGGCTTTACAGATACGCAGTATTTT
CDR3: CASSVGGFTDTQYF
D: .
V: TRBV9
size: many
J: TRBJ2-3

DNA: TGTGCCAGCTTTTCGGGGGCGGGGATCCCCGAAGCTTTCTTT
CDR3: CASFSGAGIPEAFF
D: .
V: TRBV27
size: .
J: TRBJ1-1

DNA: TGTGCCAGCAGTTCGGGACAGGGCACTCACTATGGCTACACCTTC
CDR3: CASSSGQGTHYGYTF
D: TRBD1
V: TRBV12-3/TRBV12-4
size: many
J: TRBJ1-2

DNA: TGCGCCAGCAGCCAAGTTAAGGACTGGTACAATGAGCAGTTCTTC
CDR3: CASSQVKDWYNEQFF
D: .
V: TRBV4-1
size: few
J: TRBJ2-1

DNA: TGTGCCAGCAGCCAAGAAGGAACAGAGAACACTGAAGCTTTCTTT
CDR3: CASSQEGTENTEAFF
D: .
V: TRBV4-2
size: many
J: TRBJ1-1

DNA: TGTGCCAGCAGCCCGACAGAAAATAGCAATCAGCCCCAGCATTTT
CDR3: CASSPTENSNQPQHF
D: .
V: TRBV3-1
size: .
J: TRBJ1-5

DNA: TGTGCCAGCAGTTGGATCCGGGACAGCGGAATACTGTTTTTT
CDR3: CASSWIRDSGILFF
D: TRBD1
V: TRBV6-2/TRBV6-3
size: many
J: TRBJ1-4

DNA: TGTGCCTCTAACCCGGAATTGAGTTCACCCCTCCACTTT
CDR3: CASNPELSSPLHF
D: .
V: TRBV2
size: many
J: TRBJ1-6

DNA: TGTGCCATCAGCCAGGGACTAGCGGGGGCCGGAACTAGCACAGATACGCAGTATTTT
CDR3: CAISQGLAGAGTSTDTQYF
D: TRBD2
V: TRBV10-3
size: many
J: TRBJ2-3

DNA: TGCGCCAGCAGCTCTAACGGACAGCGCCAAGAGACCCAGTACTTC
CDR3: CASSSNGQRQETQYF
D: .
V: TRBV5-1
size: .
J: TRBJ2-5

DNA: TGTGCCAGCAGTTACGGGGACATAGCGTACCCCCAGCATTTT
CDR3: CASSYGDIAYPQHF
D: .
V: TRBV6-2/TRBV6-3
size: many
J: TRBJ1-5

DNA: TGTGCCAGCAGCCCACGGGACAGAGCCACCGGGGAGCTGTTTTTT
CDR3: CASSPRDRATGELFF
D: TRBD1
V: TRBV3-1
size: many
J: TRBJ2-2

DNA: TGCAGTGCTAGGGCGGTCAATCAGCCCCAGCATTTT
CDR3: CSARAVNQPQHF
D: .
V: TRBV20-1
size: .
J: TRBJ1-5

DNA: TGTGCCAGCAGGTCACAGAGACAAGAGACCCAGTACTTC
CDR3: CASRSQRQETQYF
D: .
V: TRBV7-2
size: .
J: TRBJ2-5

DNA: TGTGCCAGCAGCCGACTAGCGGGGGGGCGGTTTAACAATGAGCAGTTCTTC
CDR3: CASSRLAGGRFNNEQFF
D: TRBD2
V: TRBV28
size: many
J: TRBJ2-1

DNA: TGTGCCATCAGTGCCGGGGCTATTAACACCGGGGAGCTGTTTTTT
CDR3: CAISAGAINTGELFF
D: .
V: TRBV10-3
size: .
J: TRBJ2-2

DNA: TGTGCCAGCAGCTTAGGGGTTGACACCGGGGAGCTGTTTTTT
CDR3: CASSLGVDTGELFF
D: .
V: TRBV7-3
size: many
J: TRBJ2-2

DNA: TGCGCCAGCAGCTTGAGTTCGGGCGGAAACTATTACAATGAGCAGTTCTTC
CDR3: CASSLSSGGNYYNEQFF
D: .
V: TRBV5-1
size: few
J: TRBJ2-1

DNA: TGCGCCAGCAGCTCCGGGCTAGCGGGGGTCTACAATGAGCAGTTCTTC
CDR3: CASSSGLAGVYNEQFF
D: TRBD2
V: TRBV5-1
size: many
J: TRBJ2-1

DNA: TGTGCCAGCAGCGCCGAATCACAGGGGGCTGAAGCTTTCTTT
CDR3: CASSAESQGAEAFF
D: TRBD1
V: TRBV9
size: many
J: TRBJ1-1

DNA: TGTGCTAGTACGTACTCCGCCTCAGATACGCAGTATTTT
CDR3: CASTYSASDTQYF
D: .
V: TRBV12-5
size: .
J: TRBJ2-3

DNA: TGTGCCAGCACCACCTCCTCATTCAAGGGCTACACCTTC
CDR3: CASTTSSFKGYTF
D: .
V: TRBV6-5
size: many
J: TRBJ1-2

DNA: TGCAGCGTCTTACCGGGACAGGGATCCTACGAGCAGTACTTC
CDR3: CSVLPGQGSYEQYF
D: TRBD1
V: TRBV29-1
size: many
J: TRBJ2-7

DNA: TGTGCCAGCAGTGAAGGCGAGGGGATCCCGTCCTATGGCTACACCTTC
CDR3: CASSEGEGIPSYGYTF
D: .
V: TRBV6-1
size: .
J: TRBJ1-2

DNA: TGTGCCAGCACTGCTTCCGAGGAAAAACTGTTTTTT
CDR3: CASTASEEKLFF
D: .
V: TRBV6-1
size: many
J: TRBJ1-4

DNA: TGTGCCAGCAGCCCAGGGGGCGCTTTATCGACTGAAGCTTTCTTT
CDR3: CASSPGGALSTEAFF
D: TRBD1
V: TRBV7-9
size: few
J: TRBJ1-1

DNA: TGTGCCACCCGGAAGGGGGGGCCTCCAACCGGGGAGCTGTTTTTT
CDR3: CATRKGGPPTGELFF
D: .
V: TRBV6-5
size: .
J: TRBJ2-2

DNA: TGTGCCAGCAGCCGGTTCGACGGCCCCTACGAGCAGTACTTC
CDR3: CASSRFDGPYEQYF
D: .
V: TRBV7-8
size: many
J: TRBJ2-7

DNA: TGTGCCAGCAGCTTGTTAGGGGCTAGGTACAATGAGCAGTTCTTC
CDR3: CASSLLGARYNEQFF
D: .
V: TRBV5-4
size: few
J: TRBJ2-1

DNA: TGCAGCGTTGACGGGGGGCCTACCTACGAGCAGTACTTC
CDR3: CSVDGGPTYEQYF
D: .
V: TRBV29-1
size: .
J: TRBJ2-7

DNA: TGTGCCATCAGTGAGGAACAGGGAGGGACTGAAGCTTTCTTT
CDR3: CAISEEQGGTEAFF
D: .
V: TRBV10-3
size: .
J: TRBJ1-1

DNA: TGCGCCAGCAGCTTGGGGTACGACAATGAGCAGTTCTTC
CDR3: CASSLGYDNEQFF
D: .
V: TRBV5-1
size: many
J: TRBJ2-1

DNA: TGTGCCAGCAGCCCTGGCGCGCGGGTTGAAAATGAGCAGTTCTTC
CDR3: CASSPGARVENEQFF
D: .
V: TRBV7-2
size: many
J: TRBJ2-1

DNA: TGTGCCAGCAGTTCTCAGCGGGGAGGAGATACGCAGTATTTT
CDR3: CASSSQRGGDTQYF
D: TRBD2
V: TRBV12-3/TRBV12-4
size: many
J: TRBJ2-3

DNA: TGTGCCAGCAGTTTTGGGGGCGCTAACTATGGCTACACCTTC
CDR3: CASSFGGANYGYTF
D: .
V: TRBV27
size: many
J: TRBJ1-2